The rows below give T cell receptor beta chains drawn from one sample of a study of shared clonotypes between healthy human individuals. Profiling relied on immunoSEQ multiplex PCR, and the TCRdb table lists in-frame clones only, not all of them. This sample has 2.5 million or so clones, with 85% to 95% found just once. Sequencing was done on a sample of naive CD4+ T cells sorted from blood. Receptor source: a man aged 18-30 years in good health. Each CDR3 is given with its conserved first and last residue. The D gene is left open where the match is weak. Where a row states a size, it is once, few, many or the class of an expanded clone; other rows omit it.

V	size	J	D	CDR3	DNA
TRBV19	once	TRBJ2-1	TRBD2	CASSPLAGGPNEQFF	TGTGCCAGTAGTCCACTAGCGGGTGGGCCTAATGAGCAGTTCTTC
TRBV5-4	NA	TRBJ2-1	TRBD1	CASSVTGGAGNEQFF	TGTGCCAGCAGCGTTACAGGGGGCGCGGGGAATGAGCAGTTCTTC
TRBV11-2	NA	TRBJ2-2	TRBD2	CASSLVRGGDGELFF	TGTGCCAGCAGCTTAGTCCGGGGGGGCGACGGGGAGCTGTTTTTT
TRBV9	NA	TRBJ1-1	TRBD1	CASSTKLQGDTEAFF	TGTGCCAGCAGCACAAAATTACAGGGGGACACTGAAGCTTTCTTT
TRBV7-6	NA	TRBJ1-6	NA	CASSFLAGDRKNSPLHF	TGTGCCAGCAGCTTCCTTGCCGGGGACCGCAAGAATTCACCCCTCCACTTT
TRBV2	NA	TRBJ2-2	TRBD1	CASTIATGGPGELFF	TGTGCCAGCACTATTGCGACAGGGGGACCCGGGGAGCTGTTTTTT
TRBV6-5	once	TRBJ1-5	NA	CASRPDRLGNQPQHF	TGTGCCAGCAGACCCGACAGGTTGGGCAATCAGCCCCAGCATTTT
TRBV11-3	NA	TRBJ2-4	NA	CASSPGTVLGAKNIQYF	TGTGCCAGCAGCCCTGGGACGGTATTGGGGGCCAAAAACATTCAGTACTTC
TRBV7-9	NA	TRBJ1-1	NA	CASSTQQATEAFF	TGTGCCAGCAGCACCCAACAGGCAACTGAAGCTTTCTTT
TRBV28	NA	TRBJ2-7	NA	CASTTRGREQYF	TGTGCCAGCACAACCAGGGGTCGCGAGCAGTACTTC
TRBV9	NA	TRBJ2-5	TRBD1	CASGTGEETQYF	TGTGCCAGCGGGACAGGGGAAGAGACCCAGTACTTC
TRBV6-5	NA	TRBJ1-6	NA	CASSRPSSYNSPLHF	TGTGCCAGCAGTCGACCTAGCTCCTATAATTCACCCCTCCACTTT
TRBV19	few	TRBJ2-4	NA	CASSTEGGNIQYF	TGTGCCAGTAGCACCGAGGGGGGAAACATTCAGTACTTC
TRBV7-9	NA	TRBJ2-7	NA	CASSPPSGTPSYEQYF	TGTGCCAGCAGCCCGCCCTCCGGGACACCCTCCTACGAGCAGTACTTC
TRBV5-4	NA	TRBJ2-7	NA	CASSPKGGEGYEQYF	TGTGCCAGCAGCCCGAAGGGGGGTGAAGGCTACGAGCAGTACTTC
TRBV6-5	NA	TRBJ2-3	TRBD2	CASTRTRLTDTQYF	TGTGCCAGCACCAGGACTAGACTCACAGATACGCAGTATTTT
TRBV7-2	NA	TRBJ2-2	NA	CASSLSSRTGELFF	TGTGCCAGCAGCTTATCTAGTAGAACCGGGGAGCTGTTTTTT
TRBV5-1	NA	TRBJ2-7	NA	CASSLVLGSEQYF	TGCGCCAGCAGCTTGGTTTTGGGGAGCGAGCAGTACTTC
TRBV11-2	NA	TRBJ1-3	NA	CASSLSIGANTIYF	TGTGCCAGCAGCTTATCGATAGGGGCAAACACCATATATTTT
TRBV28	NA	TRBJ2-7	TRBD1	CASSTGRQGAPYEQYF	TGTGCCAGCAGTACAGGGAGGCAGGGGGCCCCCTACGAGCAGTACTTC
TRBV27	NA	TRBJ2-7	NA	CASNPAGAHSSYEQYF	TGTGCCAGCAACCCGGCGGGGGCCCATAGCTCCTACGAGCAGTACTTC
TRBV11-2	NA	TRBJ1-5	TRBD1	CASSPRTGTVQQPQHF	TGTGCCAGCAGCCCACGGACAGGGACGGTTCAACAGCCCCAGCATTTT
TRBV11-2	NA	TRBJ2-5	NA	CASSLGSPLETQYF	TGTGCCAGCAGCTTAGGTTCTCCGCTAGAGACCCAGTACTTC
TRBV15	NA	TRBJ2-7	NA	CATSRDIAGTYEQYF	TGTGCCACCAGCAGAGATATTGCGGGCACCTACGAGCAGTACTTC
TRBV30	few	TRBJ1-1	TRBD1	CAWSDRGSEAFF	TGTGCCTGGAGTGACAGGGGTTCTGAAGCTTTCTTT
TRBV7-9	NA	TRBJ1-1	TRBD1	CASSRTGSNTEAFF	TGTGCCAGCAGCCGGACAGGTTCGAACACTGAAGCTTTCTTT
TRBV5-8	NA	TRBJ1-6	TRBD1	CASSLGLAGTVNSPLHF	TGTGCCAGCAGCTTGGGTTTGGCCGGGACAGTAAATTCACCCCTCCACTTT
TRBV30	NA	TRBJ2-5	NA	CAWSDPKETQYF	TGTGCCTGGAGTGACCCTAAAGAGACCCAGTACTTC
TRBV18	NA	TRBJ2-7	TRBD1	CASSSGQGAYEQYF	TGTGCCAGCTCATCGGGACAGGGGGCGTACGAGCAGTACTTC
TRBV6-5	NA	TRBJ2-5	NA	CASRPRAPQSGTQYF	TGTGCCAGCAGGCCCCGGGCCCCCCAGTCCGGGACCCAGTACTTC
TRBV7-9	NA	TRBJ2-5	TRBD2	CASSSLMAGGGETQYF	TGTGCCAGCAGCTCATTGATGGCGGGAGGTGGAGAGACCCAGTACTTC
TRBV2	NA	TRBJ1-5	NA	CASSEVKNQPQHF	TGTGCCAGCAGTGAGGTAAAAAATCAGCCCCAGCATTTT
TRBV6-5	NA	TRBJ2-3	NA	CASKHLRSTDTQYF	TGTGCCAGTAAACATCTCCGGAGCACAGATACGCAGTATTTT
TRBV7-2	few	TRBJ1-5	NA	CASSVEGRAQPQHF	TGTGCCAGCAGCGTAGAGGGCAGGGCCCAGCCCCAGCATTTT
TRBV30	NA	TRBJ2-3	TRBD1	CAWSADRLADTQYF	TGTGCCTGGAGTGCGGACAGGCTCGCAGATACGCAGTATTTT
TRBV6-5	NA	TRBJ2-5	NA	CASSTGPSGLAQYF	TGTGCCAGCAGTACGGGGCCATCAGGTCTGGCCCAGTACTTC
TRBV27	NA	TRBJ2-5	TRBD2	CASSPGLAGEETQYF	TGTGCCAGCAGTCCGGGACTAGCGGGAGAAGAGACCCAGTACTTC
TRBV10-1	NA	TRBJ1-5	NA	CASEQGTSGQPQHF	TGCGCCAGCGAACAGGGTACGTCGGGTCAGCCCCAGCATTTT
TRBV15	NA	TRBJ1-5	NA	CATSSRAGSNQPQHF	TGTGCCACCAGCTCTAGGGCGGGCAGCAATCAGCCCCAGCATTTT
TRBV2	NA	TRBJ1-3	NA	CASSESRSGNTIYF	TGTGCCAGCAGTGAAAGTCGCTCTGGAAACACCATATATTTT
TRBV11-3	NA	TRBJ1-2	NA	CASSRFYGYTF	TGTGCCAGCAGCCGGTTCTATGGCTACACCTTC
TRBV7-9	NA	TRBJ2-5	NA	CASSPHWAPQTQYF	TGTGCCAGCAGCCCTCACTGGGCCCCGCAGACCCAGTACTTC
TRBV4-1	once	TRBJ2-3	NA	CASSLGDSSTDTQYF	TGCGCCAGCAGCCTAGGGGACTCTAGCACAGATACGCAGTATTTT
TRBV5-1	NA	TRBJ1-1	TRBD1	CASSLTDRGNTEAFF	TGCGCCAGCAGCTTGACGGACAGGGGGAACACTGAAGCTTTCTTT
TRBV6-5	NA	TRBJ2-5	NA	CASSKTRGATQYF	TGTGCCAGCAGTAAGACGAGGGGGGCGACCCAGTACTTC
TRBV6-6	NA	TRBJ2-7	TRBD2	CASSLSGSLLEQYF	TGTGCCAGCAGTTTAAGCGGGAGTTTGTTAGAGCAGTACTTC
TRBV5-4	NA	TRBJ2-1	TRBD2	CASSSGTSGVNEQFF	TGTGCCAGCAGCTCCGGGACTAGCGGGGTTAATGAGCAGTTCTTC
TRBV7-9	NA	TRBJ2-7	NA	CASTLGGVLAEQYF	TGTGCCAGCACCCTCGGAGGGGTCTTGGCCGAGCAGTACTTC
TRBV10-3	NA	TRBJ2-1	NA	CAISDFNEQFF	TGTGCCATCAGTGATTTCAATGAGCAGTTCTTC
TRBV9	NA	TRBJ1-1	TRBD1	CASSAGDRNTEAFF	TGTGCCAGCAGCGCCGGGGACAGGAACACTGAAGCTTTCTTT
TRBV30	NA	TRBJ1-1	NA	CAWSRGQMNTEAFF	TGTGCCTGGAGCCGGGGGCAGATGAACACTGAAGCTTTCTTT
TRBV19	NA	TRBJ1-5	NA	CASSILGVIQPQHF	TGTGCCAGTAGTATTTTAGGGGTGATTCAGCCCCAGCATTTT
TRBV5-1	NA	TRBJ1-4	TRBD1	CASSPRTGGTNEKLFF	TGCGCCAGCAGCCCTCGGACAGGCGGGACTAATGAAAAACTGTTTTTT